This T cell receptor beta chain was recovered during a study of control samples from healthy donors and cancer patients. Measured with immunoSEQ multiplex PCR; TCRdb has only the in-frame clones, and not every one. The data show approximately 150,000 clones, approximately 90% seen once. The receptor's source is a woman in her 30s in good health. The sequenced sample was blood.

The CDR3 here is CASTAGNQPQHF. CDR3 nucleotides: TGTGCCAGTACGGCAGGCAATCAGCCCCAGCATTTT. The rearrangement links TRBV19 to TRBJ1-5; D gene unclear. Germline-derived CDR1 and CDR2 are LNHDA and SQIVND (reference sequence). This CDR3 has 12 amino acids. Trimming pared 7 bases from V and 2 bases from J, leaving 6 bases between.